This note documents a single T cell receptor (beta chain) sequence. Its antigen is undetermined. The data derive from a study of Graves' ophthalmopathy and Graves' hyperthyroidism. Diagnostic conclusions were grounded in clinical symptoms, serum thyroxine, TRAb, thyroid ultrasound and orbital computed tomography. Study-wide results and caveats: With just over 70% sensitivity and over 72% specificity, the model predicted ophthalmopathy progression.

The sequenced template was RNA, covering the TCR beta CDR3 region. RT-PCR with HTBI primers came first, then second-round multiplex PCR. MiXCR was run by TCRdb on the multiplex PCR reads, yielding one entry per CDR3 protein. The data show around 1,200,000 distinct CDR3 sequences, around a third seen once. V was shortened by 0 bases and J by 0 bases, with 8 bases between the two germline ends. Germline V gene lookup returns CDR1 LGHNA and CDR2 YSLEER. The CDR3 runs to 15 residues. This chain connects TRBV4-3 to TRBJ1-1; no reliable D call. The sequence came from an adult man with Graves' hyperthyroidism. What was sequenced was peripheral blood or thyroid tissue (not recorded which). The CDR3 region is CASSQESGLNTEAFF. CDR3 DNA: TGCGCCAGCAGCCAAGAGTCGGGGTTGAACACTGAAGCTTTCTTT.